This T cell receptor (beta chain) is drawn from a study of metastatic and nonmetastatic thyroid tumors (TCRdb year 2020). In the study overall: For patients with malignant and with benign thyroid disease, the researchers compared repertoires between peripheral blood samples and tumor or nodule tissue samples. Study-level results and caveats: TCR beta diversity was reported as significantly higher in malignant tumors than in benign nodules, in both blood and tumor samples.

Library creation used PCR. Sequencing was performed on an Illumina HiSeq 4000. High-throughput sequencing was used to profile the CDR3 region of the TCR beta-chain in every patient. On the study's bioinformatics: The researchers built a classifier to tell apart papillary thyroid cancer patients with distant metastasis, based on CDR3 differences among clinicopathological groups. The Shannon index was used to measure repertoire diversity, and the Morisita-Horn index was used to measure how similar tumor and blood repertoires were. TCRdb's own reprocessing of the public reads used fastp at Q25 and MiXCR and kept productive beta chains. TCRdb, rather than the study authors, made the V and J calls. The sample yields approximately 19,000 clones; 30% to 40% were counted once. Approximately 11% of the sample belongs to the ten largest clones. From cysteine to phenylalanine, the CDR3 is 13 amino acids long. CDR3 DNA is the only sequence kept; it has 39 bases, read in frame from the first base. CDR1 and CDR2, per the germline V gene, are MDHEN and SYDVKM. The junction carries 13 bases between V and J, which are trimmed by 6 bases and 5 bases respectively.

A remark on this clone: The clone's antigen remains unknown. One base away there is no much larger clone; base qualities are not given.

No treatment had been received by any patient before thyroid surgery. Patient clinical samples collected from about 2011 to 2018 were retrospectively analysed using T-cell receptor beta sequencing. The receptor chain draws on TRBV28 and TRBJ1-2, and perhaps TRBD1 as D gene, on 6 matching bases. Material for sequencing was tumor tissue. The sequence was collected from a male donor with papillary thyroid cancer or a benign thyroid nodule (not recorded which). Some clones in this sample may be carry-over from other donors' samples. In nucleotides, the sequence is TGTGCCAGCAGGGTGGACAGTAGGTATGGCTACACCTTC. This sequence encodes CASRVDSRYGYTF.